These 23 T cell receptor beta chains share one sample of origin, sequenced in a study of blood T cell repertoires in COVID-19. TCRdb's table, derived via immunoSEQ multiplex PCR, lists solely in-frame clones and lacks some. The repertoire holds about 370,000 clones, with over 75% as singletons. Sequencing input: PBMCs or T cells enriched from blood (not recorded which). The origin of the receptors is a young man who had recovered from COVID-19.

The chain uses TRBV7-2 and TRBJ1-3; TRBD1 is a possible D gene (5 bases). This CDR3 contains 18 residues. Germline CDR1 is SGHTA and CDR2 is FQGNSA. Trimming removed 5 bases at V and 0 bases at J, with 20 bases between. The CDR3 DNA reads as TGTGCCAGCAGCCCCCTGCGGTTCCCCGGGGGCTCTGGAAACACCATATATTTT. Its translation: CASSPLRFPGGSGNTIYF.

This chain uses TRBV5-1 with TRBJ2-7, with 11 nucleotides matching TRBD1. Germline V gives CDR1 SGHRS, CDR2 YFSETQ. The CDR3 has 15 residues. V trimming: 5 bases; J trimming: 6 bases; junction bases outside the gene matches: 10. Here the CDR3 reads CASRVGTGGPSEQYF. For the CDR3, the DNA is TGCGCCAGCAGGGTAGGGACAGGGGGTCCCTCCGAGCAGTACTTC.

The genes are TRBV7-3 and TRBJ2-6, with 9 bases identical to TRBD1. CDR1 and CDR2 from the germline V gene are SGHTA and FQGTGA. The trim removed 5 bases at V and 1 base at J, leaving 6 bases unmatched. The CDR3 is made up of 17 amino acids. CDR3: CASSAGTGFSGANVLTF. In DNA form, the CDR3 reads TGTGCCAGCAGCGCCGGGACAGGGTTTTCTGGGGCCAACGTCCTGACTTTC.

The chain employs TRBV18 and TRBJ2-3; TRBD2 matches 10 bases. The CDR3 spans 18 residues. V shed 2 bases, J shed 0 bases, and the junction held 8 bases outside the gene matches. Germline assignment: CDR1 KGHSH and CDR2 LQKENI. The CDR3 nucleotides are TGTGCCAGCTCACCATTCCCGGGACTAGCGCCTAGCACAGATACGCAGTATTTT. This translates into CASSPFPGLAPSTDTQYF.

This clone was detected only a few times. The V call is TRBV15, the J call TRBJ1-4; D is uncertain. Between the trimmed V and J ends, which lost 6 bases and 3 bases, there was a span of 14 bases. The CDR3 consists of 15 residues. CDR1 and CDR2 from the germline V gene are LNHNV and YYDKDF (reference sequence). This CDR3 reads CATSPRKESNEKLFF. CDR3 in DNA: TGTGCCACCAGTCCGCGGAAAGAGTCTAATGAAAAACTGTTTTTT.

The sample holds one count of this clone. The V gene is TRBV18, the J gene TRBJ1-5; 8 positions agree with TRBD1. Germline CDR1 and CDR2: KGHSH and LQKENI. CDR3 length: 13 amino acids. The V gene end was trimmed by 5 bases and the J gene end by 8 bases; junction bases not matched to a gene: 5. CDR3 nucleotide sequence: TGTGCCAGCTCAGATGACAGGGGTAAGCCCCAGCATTTT. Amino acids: CASSDDRGKPQHF.

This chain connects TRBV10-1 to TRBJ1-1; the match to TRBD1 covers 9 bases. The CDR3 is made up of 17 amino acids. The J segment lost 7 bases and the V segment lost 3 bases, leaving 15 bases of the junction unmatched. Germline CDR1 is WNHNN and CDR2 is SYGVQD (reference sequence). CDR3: CASSEAGQGPLKGEAFF. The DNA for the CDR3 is TGCGCCAGCAGTGAAGCGGGACAGGGCCCTTTGAAGGGTGAAGCTTTCTTT.

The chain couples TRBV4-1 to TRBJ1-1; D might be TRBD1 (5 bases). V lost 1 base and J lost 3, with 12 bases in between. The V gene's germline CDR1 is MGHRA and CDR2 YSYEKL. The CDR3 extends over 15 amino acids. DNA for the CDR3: TGCGCCAGCAGCCAAGTAGGGGCGCGGTACACTGAAGCTTTCTTT. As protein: CASSQVGARYTEAFF.

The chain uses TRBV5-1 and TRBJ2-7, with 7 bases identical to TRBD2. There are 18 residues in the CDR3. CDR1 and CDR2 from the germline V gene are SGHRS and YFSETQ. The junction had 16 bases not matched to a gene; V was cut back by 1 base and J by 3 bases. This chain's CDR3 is CASSLQPSTGTTNYEQYF. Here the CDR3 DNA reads TGCGCCAGCAGCTTGCAACCCTCGACCGGGACTACGAACTACGAGCAGTACTTC. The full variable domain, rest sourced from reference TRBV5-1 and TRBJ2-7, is KAGVTQTPRYLIKTRGQQVTLSCSPISGHRSVSWYQQTPGQGLQFLFEYFSETQRNKGNFPGRFSGRQFSNSRSEMNVSTLELGDSALYLCASSLQPSTGTTNYEQYFGPGTRLTVT.

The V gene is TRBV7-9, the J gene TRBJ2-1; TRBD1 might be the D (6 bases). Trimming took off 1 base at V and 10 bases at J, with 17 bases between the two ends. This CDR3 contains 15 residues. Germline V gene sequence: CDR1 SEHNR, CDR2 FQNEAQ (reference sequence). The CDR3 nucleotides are TGTGCCAGCAGCTTAGGGCAGGGGATGGTAGGGGAGCAGTTCTTC. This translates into CASSLGQGMVGEQFF. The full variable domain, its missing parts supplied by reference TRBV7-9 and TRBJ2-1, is DTGVSQNPRHKITKRGQNVTFRCDPISEHNRLYWYRQTLGQGPEFLTYFQNEAQLEKSRLLSDRFSAERPKGSFSTLEIQRTEQGDSAMYLCASSLGQGMVGEQFFGPGTRLTVL.

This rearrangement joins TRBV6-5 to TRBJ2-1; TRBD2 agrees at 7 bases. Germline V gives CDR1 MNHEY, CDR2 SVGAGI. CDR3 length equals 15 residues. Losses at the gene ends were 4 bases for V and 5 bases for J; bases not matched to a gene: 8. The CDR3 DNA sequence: TGTGCCAGCAGTTTTAGCGGGCCGGACAACAATGAGCAGTTCTTC. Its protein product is CASSFSGPDNNEQFF.

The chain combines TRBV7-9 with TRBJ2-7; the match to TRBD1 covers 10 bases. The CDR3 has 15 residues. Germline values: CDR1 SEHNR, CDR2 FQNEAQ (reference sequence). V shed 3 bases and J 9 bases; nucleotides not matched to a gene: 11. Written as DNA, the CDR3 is TGTGCCAGCAGCTTCCTCGGGACAGGGGTACAGGTGCAGTACTTC. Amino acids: CASSFLGTGVQVQYF.

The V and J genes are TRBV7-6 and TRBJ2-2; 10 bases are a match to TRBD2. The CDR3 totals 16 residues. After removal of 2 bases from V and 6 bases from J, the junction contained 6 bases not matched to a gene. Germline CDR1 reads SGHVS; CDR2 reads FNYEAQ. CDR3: CASSLFGAGGSGELFF. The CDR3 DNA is TGTGCCAGCAGCTTATTTGGAGCGGGAGGGTCCGGGGAGCTGTTTTTT.

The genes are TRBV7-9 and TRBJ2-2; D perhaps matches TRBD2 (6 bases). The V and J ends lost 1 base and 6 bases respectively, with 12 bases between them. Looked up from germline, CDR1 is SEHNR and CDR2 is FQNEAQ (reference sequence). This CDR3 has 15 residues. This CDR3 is CASSLVGTLPGELFF. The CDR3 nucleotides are TGTGCCAGCAGCTTAGTCGGGACTCTGCCCGGGGAGCTGTTTTTT.

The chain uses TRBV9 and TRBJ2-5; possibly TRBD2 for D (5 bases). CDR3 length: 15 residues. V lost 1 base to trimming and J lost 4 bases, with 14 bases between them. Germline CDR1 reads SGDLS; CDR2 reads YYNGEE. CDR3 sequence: CASSVSPSPPETQYF. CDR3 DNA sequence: TGTGCCAGCAGCGTATCTCCTAGCCCGCCAGAGACCCAGTACTTC.

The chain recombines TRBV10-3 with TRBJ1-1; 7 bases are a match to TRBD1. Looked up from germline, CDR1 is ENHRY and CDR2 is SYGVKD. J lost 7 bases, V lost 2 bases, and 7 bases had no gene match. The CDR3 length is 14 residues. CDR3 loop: CAISELVSGGEAFF. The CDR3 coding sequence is TGTGCCATCAGTGAGCTGGTCTCAGGGGGTGAAGCTTTCTTT.

CDR3 sequence reads: CASSYDYRGTQYF. The CDR3 DNA reads TGTGCCAGCAGTTACGACTACCGCGGGACCCAGTACTTC. The chain couples TRBV6-5 to TRBJ2-5, with D perhaps matching TRBD2 (5 bases). Germline V gene lookup returns CDR1 MNHEY and CDR2 SVGAGI. The CDR3 is 13 amino acids. Trimming cost V 2 bases and J 7 bases, with 11 bases left between them.

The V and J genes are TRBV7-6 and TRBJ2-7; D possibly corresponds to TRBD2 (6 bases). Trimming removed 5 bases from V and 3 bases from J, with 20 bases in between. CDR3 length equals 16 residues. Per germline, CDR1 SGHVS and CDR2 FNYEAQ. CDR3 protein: CASSRSPAPGSYEQYF. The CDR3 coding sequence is TGTGCCAGCAGCCGATCCCCGGCACCCGGGAGCTACGAGCAGTACTTC.

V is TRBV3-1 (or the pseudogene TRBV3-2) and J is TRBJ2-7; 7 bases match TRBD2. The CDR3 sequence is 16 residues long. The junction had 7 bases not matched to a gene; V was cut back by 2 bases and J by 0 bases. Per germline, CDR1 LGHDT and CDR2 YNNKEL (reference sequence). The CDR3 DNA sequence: TGTGCCAGCAGCCAAAGGGGAGGGCGGGCCTCCTACGAGCAGTACTTC. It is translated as CASSQRGGRASYEQYF.

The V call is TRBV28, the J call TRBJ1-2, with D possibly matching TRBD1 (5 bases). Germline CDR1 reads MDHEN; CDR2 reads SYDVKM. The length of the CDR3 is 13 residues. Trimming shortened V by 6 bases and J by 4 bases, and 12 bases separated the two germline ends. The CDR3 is CASRGLISYGYTF. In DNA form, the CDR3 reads TGTGCCAGCAGGGGGCTTATCTCCTATGGCTACACCTTC.

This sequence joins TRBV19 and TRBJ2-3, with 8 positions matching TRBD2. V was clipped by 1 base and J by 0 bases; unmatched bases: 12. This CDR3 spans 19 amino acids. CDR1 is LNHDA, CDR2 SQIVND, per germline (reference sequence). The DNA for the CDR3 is TGTGCCAGTAGTATAGGGCTAGGTAGCGGGGAAACTAGCACAGATACGCAGTATTTT. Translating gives CASSIGLGSGETSTDTQYF.

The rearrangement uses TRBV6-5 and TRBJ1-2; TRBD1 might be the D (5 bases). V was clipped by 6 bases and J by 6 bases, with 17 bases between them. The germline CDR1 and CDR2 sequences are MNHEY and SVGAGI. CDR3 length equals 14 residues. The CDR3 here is CASSPLTRGDGYTF. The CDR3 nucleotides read TGTGCCAGCAGCCCCCTTACTCGGGGGGATGGCTACACCTTC.

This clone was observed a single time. CDR3 nucleotide sequence: TGTGCCACCCTCTCGGGGCAGGGGGCTAACTATGGCTACACCTTC. It codes for CATLSGQGANYGYTF. The genes are TRBV28 and TRBJ1-2; TRBD1 agrees at 7 bases. V lost 10 bases, J lost 0 bases, and 11 bases stayed unmatched. CDR3 length equals 15 residues. Germline V CDR1 and CDR2: MDHEN, SYDVKM.